The 27 T cell receptor beta chains below were found in one sample sequenced in a study of beta chain features in type 1 diabetes. The entirety of the isolated RNA underwent reverse transcription, so expressed TCRB transcripts were sequenced. Sequenced by immunoSEQ multiplex PCR; TCRdb stores in-frame clones only, minus some. The sample holds about 300,000 clones; 8% are singletons and the top ten take 1%. Sequencing was done on a sample of central memory CD4+ T cells from blood. These receptors all stem from a woman aged 18-30 years in good health.

The rearrangement links TRBV6-6 to TRBJ2-5; 8 positions agree with TRBD1. V shed 6 bases, J shed 4 bases, and the junction held 7 bases outside the gene matches. This CDR3 has 14 residues. Per germline, CDR1 MNHNY and CDR2 SVGAGI (reference sequence). This chain's CDR3 is CASSPKTGGETQYF. The CDR3, as DNA: TGTGCCAGCAGCCCAAAAACAGGGGGAGAGACCCAGTACTTC.

The CDR3 reads CASSYQTGSNEKLFF. CDR3 nucleotides: TGTGCCAGCAGCTACCAGACAGGTAGTAATGAAAAACTGTTTTTT. The chain combines TRBV7-6 with TRBJ1-4; possible D gene TRBD1, 6 bases. CDR3 length: 15 residues. Germline V gene lookup returns CDR1 SGHVS and CDR2 FNYEAQ. V was trimmed by 4 bases and J by 4 bases, leaving 13 bases between them.

This clone appeared a few times. V usage is TRBV5-1 and J usage is TRBJ1-2, with D possibly TRBD1 on 5 matching bases. V dropped 4 bases and J dropped 4 bases, with 14 bases sitting between them. Germline V gives CDR1 SGHRS, CDR2 YFSETQ. The CDR3 extends over 14 amino acids. The CDR3 DNA is TGCGCCAGCAGCCCGGACACTTTTGGCTATGGCTACACCTTC. This translates into CASSPDTFGYGYTF.

The V and J genes are TRBV5-1 and TRBJ2-3; no clear D gene. Germline CDR1 and CDR2: SGHRS and YFSETQ. The CDR3 totals 13 residues. V was clipped by 7 bases and J by 0 bases, with 9 bases between them. CDR3 DNA sequence: TGCGCCAGCGGATCAGAGAGCACAGATACGCAGTATTTT. Translated: CASGSESTDTQYF.

The chain recombines TRBV7-9 with TRBJ2-5; D remains unclear. Germline V gene sequence: CDR1 SEHNR, CDR2 FQNEAQ (reference sequence). V gave up 3 bases and J gave up 1 base, with 0 bases separating them. The CDR3 totals 11 residues. CDR3 sequence reads: CASSFQETQYF. Here the CDR3 DNA reads TGTGCCAGCAGCTTCCAAGAGACCCAGTACTTC.

The chain joins TRBV19 to TRBJ1-2; D not resolved. The CDR3 is 15 amino acids. V was trimmed by 2 bases and J by 4 bases, leaving 14 bases between them. Germline loops: CDR1 LNHDA, CDR2 SQIVND (reference sequence). For the CDR3, the DNA is TGTGCCAGTAGTATATATGGCGGGCAGACCTATGGCTACACCTTC. Translation: CASSIYGGQTYGYTF.

This clone was found a few times. This chain links TRBV9 with TRBJ1-2, with D tentatively TRBD1 (5 bases). The germline gives CDR1 SGDLS, CDR2 YYNGEE. The CDR3 sequence is 12 residues long. Trimming took 1 base from V and 7 from J, leaving 8 bases between them. The CDR3 region has the DNA TGTGCCAGCAGCGTATTGGGGGGTGGCTACACCTTC. This codes for CASSVLGGGYTF.

The chain links TRBV4-1 to TRBJ1-2, with TRBD1 identical over 7 bases. Per germline, CDR1 MGHRA and CDR2 YSYEKL. The trim removed 4 bases at V and 4 bases at J, leaving 9 bases unmatched. The CDR3 totals 15 residues. In nucleotides, the CDR3 is TGCGCCAGCAGCCGAAAAACAGGGGACGGCTATGGCTACACCTTC. This gives the protein CASSRKTGDGYGYTF.

This clone has a handful of counts. The CDR3 is CASSQVSWSTDTQYF. As DNA, the CDR3 is TGCGCCAGCAGCCAAGTTAGTTGGAGCACAGATACGCAGTATTTT. V usage is TRBV4-3 and J usage is TRBJ2-3; D remains unclear. CDR1 and CDR2 from the germline V gene are LGHNA and YSLEER. V was pared by 1 base and J by 0 bases, with 8 bases between. This CDR3 has 15 amino acids.

This clone has more than one count but fewer than ten. The rearrangement links TRBV5-6 to TRBJ1-1; no reliable D call. CDR1 is SGHDT, CDR2 YYEEEE, per germline. CDR3 size: 13 residues. V lost 2 bases and J 1 base, leaving 6 bases between the germline ends. CDR3 in DNA: TGTGCCAGCAGCTTTCAGCCGAACACTGAAGCTTTCTTT. Translating it yields CASSFQPNTEAFF. Variable domain in full (rest from reference TRBV5-6 and TRBJ1-1): DAGVTQSPTHLIKTRGQQVTLRCSPKSGHDTVSWYQQALGQGPQFIFQYYEEEERQRGNFPDRFSGHQFPNYSSELNVNALLLGDSALYLCASSFQPNTEAFFGQGTRLTVV.

The genes are TRBV19 and TRBJ1-1; tentatively, D is TRBD1 (6 bases). The V gene lost 6 bases and the J gene lost 2 bases, with 13 bases spanning the gap. Germline assignment: CDR1 LNHDA and CDR2 SQIVND (reference sequence). This CDR3 is built from 14 residues. The CDR3 nucleotides are TGTGCCAGTAGCGCGGACAGTTTCAACACTGAAGCTTTCTTT. Protein sequence: CASSADSFNTEAFF.

This clone showed up just a few times. This chain connects TRBV5-1 to TRBJ2-3; no firm D call. With 3 bases removed from V and 7 bases from J, the gap between germline ends came to 12 bases. There are 13 residues in the CDR3. Germline loops: CDR1 SGHRS, CDR2 YFSETQ. The CDR3 DNA reads as TGCGCCAGCAGCTCAAAGCCATTAAATACGCAGTATTTT. It is translated as CASSSKPLNTQYF.

The chain employs TRBV12-5 and TRBJ2-1, with D maybe TRBD1 (8 bases). This CDR3 region has 16 residues. In germline, CDR1 is LGHNT, CDR2 FRNRAP. V was shortened by 1 base and J by 4 bases, with 14 bases between the two germline ends. For the CDR3, the DNA is TGTGCTAGTGGTTTGGGCTTACAGGGGGGGTACAATGAGCAGTTCTTC. Translated: CASGLGLQGGYNEQFF. Supplemented by reference TRBV12-5 and TRBJ2-1, the full variable domain reads DARVTQTPRHKVTEMGQEVTMRCQPILGHNTVFWYRQTMMQGLELLAYFRNRAPLDDSGMPKDRFSAEMPDATLATLKIQPSEPRDSAVYFCASGLGLQGGYNEQFFGPGTRLTVL.

This clone is deemed medium-sized. This chain links TRBV19 with TRBJ2-2, with D tentatively TRBD2 (6 bases). The V end lost 10 bases, the J end lost 6 bases, and 21 bases lay between the germline ends. CDR3 length: 15 amino acids. Germline CDR1 reads LNHDA; CDR2 reads SQIVND (reference sequence). For the CDR3, the DNA is TGTGCCACTGTCGGTGGCTCCGGGGGATCCGGGGAGCTGTTTTTT. This encodes CATVGGSGGSGELFF.

This chain connects TRBV7-8 to TRBJ1-1; 7 bases are shared with TRBD1. Germline lookup yields CDR1 SGHVS and CDR2 FQNEAQ. The CDR3 covers 16 residues. The junction had 14 bases not matched to a gene; V was cut back by 5 bases and J by 5 bases. The CDR3 region is CASSPREPPGGTEAFF. CDR3 DNA sequence: TGTGCCAGCAGCCCACGCGAGCCCCCAGGGGGGACTGAAGCTTTCTTT.

This chain links TRBV7-8 with TRBJ2-5; TRBD2 matches 9 bases. Germline V gene sequence: CDR1 SGHVS, CDR2 FQNEAQ. Unmatched junction bases numbered 12, after V lost 5 bases and J lost 8 bases. The CDR3 length is 15 residues. The CDR3 region has the DNA TGTGCCAGCAGCCCCGAAAGAGTTAGCGGGGGAACCCAGTACTTC. It yields the protein CASSPERVSGGTQYF.

In this sample, this clone turned up a few times. The V and J genes are TRBV6-5 and TRBJ1-1; D unresolved. Germline V gene sequence: CDR1 MNHEY, CDR2 SVGAGI. The CDR3 extends over 13 amino acids. Trimming left V 2 bases short and J 6 bases short, with 10 bases between. The CDR3 DNA sequence: TGTGCCAGCAGTTACGTCTGGGGATCTGAAGCTTTCTTT. Translated: CASSYVWGSEAFF.

This clone was picked up many times. CDR3 loop: CASSSQSYTEAFF. In nucleotides, the CDR3 is TGTGCCAGCAGCTCACAATCGTACACTGAAGCTTTCTTT. This rearrangement joins TRBV7-6 to TRBJ1-1; D is uncertain. The ends were cut back, 4 bases at V and 3 bases at J, with 9 bases in the middle. CDR1 is SGHVS and CDR2 is FNYEAQ in the germline V gene. The CDR3 sequence is 13 residues long.

This clone was seen many times. Other DNA sequences from this sample encode an identical CDR3 as well. The chain links TRBV7-2 to TRBJ2-3; D call uncertain. V was cut by 1 base and J by 7 bases, with 9 bases left in between. The CDR3 covers 13 residues. The germline V gene has CDR1 SGHTA and CDR2 FQGNSA. CDR3 loop: CASSLDEGHTQYF. For the CDR3, the DNA is TGTGCCAGCAGCTTAGATGAAGGGCATACGCAGTATTTT.

This clone was recorded many times. CDR3 DNA: TGTGCCAGCAGCTTGGCCCAGAGGTTGGGGAGCAATGAGCAGTTCTTC. It codes for CASSLAQRLGSNEQFF. The rearrangement uses TRBV5-4 and TRBJ2-1; a possible D gene is TRBD2 (5 bases). Germline CDR1 is SGHNT and CDR2 is YYREEE (reference sequence). The CDR3 loop spans 16 amino acids. V was pared by 0 bases and J by 6 bases, with 16 bases between.

This clone was counted between two and nine times. V gene TRBV19 combines with J gene TRBJ2-7, with 9 bases fitting TRBD2. Germline values: CDR1 LNHDA, CDR2 SQIVND (reference sequence). Losses at the gene ends were 7 bases for V and 6 bases for J; bases not matched to a gene: 13. This CDR3 spans 15 amino acids. As DNA, the CDR3 is TGTGCCAGTACGGGGCAAGCGGGAGGTCGCTTCGAGCAGTACTTC. The encoded protein is CASTGQAGGRFEQYF.

Only a few counts were recorded for this clone. This rearrangement joins TRBV18 to TRBJ2-1, with no clear D. V was cut by 4 bases and J by 0 bases, with 7 bases left in between. Germline V lookup: CDR1 KGHSH, CDR2 LQKENI. This CDR3 comprises 14 residues. Written as DNA, the CDR3 is TGTGCCAGCTCACAGGAGAGCTCCTACAATGAGCAGTTCTTC. Amino acid sequence: CASSQESSYNEQFF.

The rearrangement links TRBV27 to TRBJ1-6, with a weak D call TRBD1 (5 bases). This CDR3 is 16 amino acids long. Trimming removed 5 bases at V and 6 bases at J, with 17 bases between. Germline assignment: CDR1 MNHEY and CDR2 SMNVEV (reference sequence). The CDR3 sequence: CASSPPPGGGNSPLHF. CDR3 bases: TGTGCCAGCAGTCCCCCCCCGGGCGGGGGTAATTCACCCCTCCACTTT.

This clone showed up just a few times. V gene TRBV7-9 combines with J gene TRBJ2-3; D perhaps matches TRBD2 (5 bases). This CDR3 is 12 amino acids long. Germline V gene lookup returns CDR1 SEHNR and CDR2 FQNEAQ (reference sequence). V lost 6 bases and J 11 bases, leaving 15 bases between the germline ends. The CDR3 sequence: CASSRGFREQYF. CDR3 sequence (DNA): TGTGCCAGCAGTCGAGGGTTCCGGGAGCAGTATTTT.

This clone appeared a few times. This sequence joins TRBV19 and TRBJ2-1; D ambiguous. The CDR3 consists of 15 residues. Germline V lookup: CDR1 LNHDA, CDR2 SQIVND (reference sequence). V was trimmed by 3 bases and J by 8 bases, leaving 17 bases between them. The CDR3 spells CASSIGAQVGYEQFF. The CDR3 DNA reads TGTGCCAGTAGTATCGGCGCCCAGGTTGGTTATGAGCAGTTCTTC. The full variable domain, completed using reference TRBV19 and TRBJ2-1, is DGGITQSPKYLFRKEGQNVTLSCEQNLNHDAMYWYRQDPGQGLRLIYYSQIVNDFQKGDIAEGYSVSREKKESFPLTVTSAQKNPTAFYLCASSIGAQVGYEQFFGPGTRLTVL.

This clone has more than one count but fewer than ten. V usage is TRBV30 and J usage is TRBJ2-1; D might be TRBD1 (6 bases). CDR1 and CDR2 from the germline V gene are GTSNPN and SVGIG (reference sequence). The CDR3 consists of 15 residues. V was clipped by 1 base and J by 10 bases, with 20 bases between them. CDR3: CAWSDLLGGVSEQFF. CDR3 nucleotides: TGTGCCTGGAGTGACCTCCTAGGGGGAGTCTCAGAGCAGTTCTTC.

This clone was observed many times. V usage is TRBV15 and J usage is TRBJ2-3; D might be TRBD2 (6 bases). CDR3 length: 14 residues. V was cut by 5 bases and J by 3 bases, with 12 bases left in between. Germline V gives CDR1 LNHNV, CDR2 YYDKDF (reference sequence). In nucleotides, the CDR3 is TGTGCCACCAGCGATAGACTAGAGACAGATACGCAGTATTTT. Translating gives CATSDRLETDTQYF.